This T cell receptor (beta chain) was captured by sequencing in a study of blood T cell repertoires in COVID-19. Study-level background: Donors in the United States, Italy and Spain gave samples during acute or convalescent COVID-19. In each case, the material was cDNA or gDNA derived from T cells, B-cell-depleted T cells, or PBMCs.

CDR1 and CDR2 (germline): SGHRS, YFSETQ. The V end was cut by 6 bases, the J end by 4 bases, with 19 bases between. The length of the CDR3 is 15 residues. TCRdb keeps only in-frame clones here, not all; method: immunoSEQ multiplex PCR. This table holds roughly 90,000 clones, roughly nine tenths found once. The sequence came from a man in his fifties or sixties with COVID-19, enrolled during active disease. Source material: peripheral blood. This rearrangement joins TRBV5-1 to TRBJ2-5; tentatively, D is TRBD2 (6 bases). CDR3 nucleotides: TGCGCCAGCACAATCGGAGGGTCCCTGCGAGAGACCCAGTACTTC. Its protein product is CASTIGGSLRETQYF.